Shown below are 27 T cell receptor beta chains from a single sample sequenced in a study of blood T cell repertoires in COVID-19. TCRdb's table, derived via immunoSEQ multiplex PCR, lists solely in-frame clones and lacks some. The sample records more than 45,000 clones, 83% being singletons. The sample consisted of peripheral blood. The receptors originated from a man older than 75 in a cohort sampled during active COVID-19.

This clone was picked up a small number of times. The chain carries TRBV9 and TRBJ1-4; tentatively, D is TRBD1 (6 bases). This CDR3 spans 14 amino acids. Germline V gene lookup returns CDR1 SGDLS and CDR2 YYNGEE. V lost 4 bases to trimming and J lost 7 bases, with 14 bases between them. Here the CDR3 reads CASSPTGKSEKLFF. The CDR3 DNA reads as TGTGCCAGCAGCCCGACAGGAAAGAGTGAAAAACTGTTTTTT. The full variable domain, its missing parts supplied by reference TRBV9 and TRBJ1-4, is DSGVTQTPKHLITATGQRVTLRCSPRSGDLSVYWYQQSLDQGLQFLIQYYNGEERAKGNILERFSAQQFPDLHSELNLSSLELGDSALYFCASSPTGKSEKLFFGSGTQLSVL.

The genes are TRBV28 and TRBJ1-1, with a possible D match to TRBD1 (5 bases). The CDR3 is 15 amino acids. Germline V gene sequence: CDR1 MDHEN, CDR2 SYDVKM. Trimming took off 7 bases at V and 4 bases at J, with 19 bases between the two ends. CDR3: CASTPGGVSGTEAFF. The DNA for the CDR3 is TGTGCCAGCACTCCTGGGGGGGTTTCGGGCACTGAAGCTTTCTTT.

The chain uses TRBV5-1 and TRBJ2-1; 8 bases agree with TRBD1. Trimming cost V 4 bases and J 4 bases; bases outside gene matches: 7. The CDR3 contains 15 residues. Per germline, CDR1 SGHRS and CDR2 YFSETQ. In DNA form, the CDR3 reads TGCGCCAGCAGCACCGGACAGGGTGGATACAATGAGCAGTTCTTC. This translates into CASSTGQGGYNEQFF. The variable domain in full, with the rest retrieved from reference TRBV5-1 and TRBJ2-1, is KAGVTQTPRYLIKTRGQQVTLSCSPISGHRSVSWYQQTPGQGLQFLFEYFSETQRNKGNFPGRFSGRQFSNSRSEMNVSTLELGDSALYLCASSTGQGGYNEQFFGPGTRLTVL.

This clone was counted a single time. The V call is TRBV18, the J call TRBJ1-3; a possible D gene is TRBD1 (5 bases). CDR1 and CDR2 (germline): KGHSH, LQKENI. The length of the CDR3 is 15 residues. Trimming took off 3 bases at V and 2 bases at J, with 11 bases between the two ends. The CDR3 DNA reads TGTGCCAGCTCACCCCAGGGTGGCCCTGGAAACACCATATATTTT. Protein: CASSPQGGPGNTIYF.

This rearrangement joins TRBV5-5 to TRBJ1-2; D call uncertain. The V gene's germline CDR1 is SGHKS and CDR2 YYEKEE (reference sequence). V was trimmed by 3 bases and J by 0 bases, leaving 9 bases between them. The CDR3 has 14 amino acids. The CDR3 DNA reads as TGTGCCAGCAGCTCCATTCGAGCTAACTATGGCTACACCTTC. Translation: CASSSIRANYGYTF.

The chain employs TRBV7-9 and TRBJ2-6; 7 nucleotides align to TRBD1. The V segment lost 5 bases and the J segment 4 bases; nucleotides outside the gene matches: 5. Germline CDR1 SEHNR, CDR2 FQNEAQ (reference sequence). The CDR3 has 15 amino acids. The CDR3, as DNA: TGTGCCAGCAGCAGACAGGGACAAGGGGCCAACGTCCTGACTTTC. It translates to CASSRQGQGANVLTF.

This clone was counted between two and nine times. This chain links TRBV19 with TRBJ1-2, with D maybe TRBD1 (6 bases). The ends were cut back, 7 bases at V and 8 bases at J, with 26 bases in the middle. CDR1 LNHDA and CDR2 SQIVND come from the germline V gene (reference sequence). The CDR3 sequence is 16 residues long. The CDR3 loop is CASTTFTTLRGAGYTF. For the CDR3, the DNA is TGTGCCAGTACCACCTTTACAACCCTCAGGGGAGCGGGCTACACCTTC.

The chain combines TRBV5-1 with TRBJ2-3, with 7 nucleotides matching TRBD1. Looked up from germline, CDR1 is SGHRS and CDR2 is YFSETQ. Trimming removed 0 bases from V and 1 base from J; junction bases left unmatched: 2. CDR3 size: 15 residues. For the CDR3, the DNA is TGCGCCAGCAGCTTGGAGGGGGCGCGCACAGATACGCAGTATTTT. Translating gives CASSLEGARTDTQYF.

The chain is built from TRBV7-9 and TRBJ2-5, with D unresolved. Germline-derived CDR1 and CDR2 are SEHNR and FQNEAQ (reference sequence). V was trimmed by 2 bases and J by 5 bases, leaving 15 bases between them. CDR3 size: 15 residues. The CDR3 sequence: CASSLSGPLAETQYF. CDR3 in DNA: TGTGCCAGCAGCTTATCGGGTCCCCTTGCGGAGACCCAGTACTTC.

The chain is built from TRBV6-5 and TRBJ2-5; 9 nucleotides agree with TRBD2. V lost 0 bases, J lost 5 bases, and 7 bases stayed unmatched. Germline V lookup: CDR1 MNHEY, CDR2 SVGAGI. The CDR3 runs 16 residues. The chain's CDR3 is CASSYSNLAGSETQYF. The CDR3, as DNA: TGTGCCAGCAGTTACTCGAACCTAGCGGGATCCGAGACCCAGTACTTC.

This chain joins TRBV30 and TRBJ1-5; the D gene is possibly TRBD1 (5 bases). In germline, CDR1 is GTSNPN, CDR2 SVGIG (reference sequence). This CDR3 has 13 amino acids. The V end lost 8 bases, the J end lost 4 bases, and 15 bases lay between the germline ends. CDR3 sequence reads: CAGAKGANQPQHF. The CDR3 DNA reads TGTGCCGGGGCCAAGGGAGCGAATCAGCCCCAGCATTTT.

The V call is TRBV28, the J call TRBJ2-2; possible D gene TRBD2, 5 bases. CDR3 length: 16 residues. Germline lookup yields CDR1 MDHEN and CDR2 SYDVKM. V dropped 6 bases and J dropped 1 base, with 15 bases sitting between them. The DNA for the CDR3 is TGTGCCAGCAGGACGGTCTCTGGGAGGAACACCGGGGAGCTGTTTTTT. Encoded protein: CASRTVSGRNTGELFF.

The chain joins TRBV5-1 to TRBJ2-1; TRBD2 aligns across 9 bases. The CDR3 covers 17 residues. Trimming took 0 bases from V and 9 from J; bases not matched to a gene: 13. Per the germline V gene, CDR1 is SGHRS and CDR2 is YFSETQ. CDR3 coding DNA: TGCGCCAGCAGCTTGGCTGTGGGAGCGGGGGGATTAGGTGAGCAGTTCTTC. Translation gives CASSLAVGAGGLGEQFF.

The gene calls are TRBV7-9 and TRBJ1-1; 7 nucleotides match TRBD1. Trimming took 5 bases from V and 2 from J; bases not matched to a gene: 5. Germline CDR1 SEHNR, CDR2 FQNEAQ (reference sequence). This CDR3 contains 14 residues. CDR3 in amino acids: CASSRGQVNTEAFF. The CDR3 DNA is TGTGCCAGCAGCCGCGGACAGGTCAACACTGAAGCTTTCTTT. Full variable domain (remainder filled in from reference TRBV7-9 and TRBJ1-1): DTGVSQNPRHKITKRGQNVTFRCDPISEHNRLYWYRQTLGQGPEFLTYFQNEAQLEKSRLLSDRFSAERPKGSFSTLEIQRTEQGDSAMYLCASSRGQVNTEAFFGQGTRLTVV.

The V gene is TRBV3-1 (or the pseudogene TRBV3-2), the J gene TRBJ2-1; 7 bases are shared with TRBD1. The germline CDR1 and CDR2 sequences are LGHDT and YNNKEL (reference sequence). The CDR3 has 15 residues. The trim removed 4 bases at V and 4 bases at J, leaving 7 bases unmatched. CDR3 loop: CASSPLDRRYNEQFF. CDR3 nucleotides: TGTGCCAGCAGCCCCCTGGACAGGCGTTACAATGAGCAGTTCTTC.

The chain combines TRBV7-2 with TRBJ1-5; no reliable D call. This CDR3 has 17 amino acids. CDR1 and CDR2 (germline): SGHTA, FQGNSA. The V end was cut by 5 bases, the J end by 2 bases, with 19 bases between. The CDR3 sequence is CASSRRFDTAGNQPQHF. For the CDR3, the DNA is TGTGCCAGCAGCCGCCGCTTTGACACGGCCGGCAATCAGCCCCAGCATTTT.

The rearrangement uses TRBV19 and TRBJ2-2, with 7 bases lining up with TRBD1. The CDR3 has 16 amino acids. CDR1 and CDR2 (germline): LNHDA, SQIVND (reference sequence). V lost 9 bases, J lost 0 bases, and 10 bases stayed unmatched. CDR3 nucleotide sequence: TGTGCCAGCAACCCTTTTCAGGGGGCGAACACCGGGGAGCTGTTTTTT. Protein sequence: CASNPFQGANTGELFF.

The chain couples TRBV28 to TRBJ1-4; 7 nucleotides match TRBD1. With V trimmed by 5 bases and J by 0 bases, 3 bases remained unmatched. The germline V gene has CDR1 MDHEN and CDR2 SYDVKM. This CDR3 spans 15 amino acids. The CDR3 is CASSITGATNEKLFF. CDR3 DNA sequence: TGTGCCAGCAGTATTACAGGGGCAACTAATGAAAAACTGTTTTTT.

This chain uses TRBV18 with TRBJ1-3; D is ambiguous. This CDR3 has 19 amino acids. V dropped 2 bases and J dropped 4 bases, with 24 bases sitting between them. In germline, CDR1 is KGHSH, CDR2 LQKENI. The CDR3 here is CASSPNRFSQTGAGNTIYF. As DNA, the CDR3 is TGTGCCAGCTCACCAAACAGATTTTCACAGACCGGCGCGGGAAACACCATATATTTT.

This chain connects TRBV30 to TRBJ1-2, with D tentatively TRBD1 (5 bases). Germline CDR1 is GTSNPN and CDR2 is SVGIG (reference sequence). V lost 3 bases and J lost 3, with 11 bases in between. This CDR3 region has 13 residues. CDR3 in DNA: TGTGCCTGGAGGGACACCTATCACTATGGCTACACCTTC. This encodes CAWRDTYHYGYTF. Full variable domain (missing parts from reference TRBV30 and TRBJ1-2): SQTIHQWPATLVQPVGSPLSLECTVEGTSNPNLYWYRQAAGRGLQLLFYSVGIGQISSEVPQNLSASRPQDRQFILSSKKLLLSDSGFYLCAWRDTYHYGYTFGSGTRLTVV.

The chain combines TRBV2 with TRBJ2-5; 8 bases align to TRBD2. The CDR3 is made up of 18 amino acids. The junction had 17 bases not matched to a gene; V was cut back by 6 bases and J by 2 bases. CDR1 and CDR2 (germline): SNHLY, FYNNEI. The CDR3 nucleotides read TGTGCCAGCAGCCAAGGGATAGCGGGGAGGGGGGAACAAGAGACCCAGTACTTC. The encoded protein is CASSQGIAGRGEQETQYF. The full variable domain, its missing parts supplied by reference TRBV2 and TRBJ2-5, is EPEVTQTPSHQVTQMGQEVILRCVPISNHLYFYWYRQILGQKVEFLVSFYNNEISEKSEIFDDQFSVERPDGSNFTLKIRSTKLEDSAMYFCASSQGIAGRGEQETQYFGPGTRLLVL.

The chain uses TRBV18 and TRBJ2-3, with 7 bases that match TRBD1. The CDR3 has 15 residues. Germline CDR1 reads KGHSH; CDR2 reads LQKENI. The ends lost 3 bases at V and 3 bases at J; junction bases unmatched: 6. The CDR3 bases are TGTGCCAGCTCACCTACAGGGGTATCTACAGATACGCAGTATTTT. This encodes CASSPTGVSTDTQYF.

The V call is TRBV6-5, the J call TRBJ2-1; D may be TRBD2 (5 bases). Between the trimmed V and J ends, which lost 0 bases and 10 bases, there was a span of 16 bases. The CDR3 totals 15 residues. In germline, CDR1 is MNHEY, CDR2 SVGAGI. CDR3 in amino acids: CASSYSPKGSNEQFF. CDR3 nucleotides: TGTGCCAGCAGTTACTCCCCGAAAGGGAGTAACGAGCAGTTCTTC.

The chain combines TRBV5-1 with TRBJ1-1; 7 bases are shared with TRBD1. V was pared by 1 base and J by 1 base, with 4 bases of the junction left unmatched. There are 15 residues in the CDR3. Germline CDR1 is SGHRS and CDR2 is YFSETQ. CDR3 loop: CASSLLGTENTEAFF. CDR3 nucleotides: TGCGCCAGCAGCTTGCTAGGGACAGAGAACACTGAAGCTTTCTTT. The full variable domain, rest sourced from reference TRBV5-1 and TRBJ1-1, is KAGVTQTPRYLIKTRGQQVTLSCSPISGHRSVSWYQQTPGQGLQFLFEYFSETQRNKGNFPGRFSGRQFSNSRSEMNVSTLELGDSALYLCASSLLGTENTEAFFGQGTRLTVV.

The V and J genes are TRBV7-8 and TRBJ2-1; D perhaps matches TRBD2 (6 bases). This CDR3 spans 17 amino acids. V lost 2 bases to trimming and J lost 2 bases, with 16 bases between them. Germline CDR1 and CDR2: SGHVS and FQNEAQ. The CDR3 nucleotides are TGTGCCAGCAGCTTATCGGGGAGCGGGTGGACCTACAATGAGCAGTTCTTC. This codes for CASSLSGSGWTYNEQFF. Drawing the rest from reference TRBV7-8 and TRBJ2-1, the complete variable domain is GAGVSQSPRYKVAKRGQDVALRCDPISGHVSLFWYQQALGQGPEFLTYFQNEAQLDKSGLPSDRFFAERPEGSVSTLKIQRTQQEDSAVYLCASSLSGSGWTYNEQFFGPGTRLTVL.

CDR3 bases: TGTGCCAGCCGAGGACAGGGGCGTGAAAAACTGTTTTTT. Amino acid sequence: CASRGQGREKLFF. The chain has TRBV28 and TRBJ1-4; the match to TRBD1 covers 9 bases. The CDR3 has 13 residues. The V segment lost 8 bases and the J segment 7 bases; nucleotides outside the gene matches: 5. Germline CDR1 and CDR2: MDHEN and SYDVKM.

V usage is TRBV9 and J usage is TRBJ1-2; the match to TRBD1 covers 10 bases. Losses at the gene ends were 0 bases for V and 7 bases for J; bases not matched to a gene: 6. Germline CDR1 is SGDLS and CDR2 is YYNGEE. The CDR3 spans 15 residues. CDR3 region: CASSVGRGQGSGYTF. The CDR3 DNA is TGTGCCAGCAGCGTAGGGCGGGGACAGGGGTCTGGCTACACCTTC.